These 17 T cell receptor beta chains share one sample of origin, sequenced in a study of blood T cell repertoires in COVID-19. Sequencing was performed with immunoSEQ multiplex PCR; in TCRdb, only in-frame clones are kept and a portion is missing. The sample includes some 120,000 clones, around 84% of them seen just once. The sequenced sample consisted of peripheral blood. These receptors all come from a man in his forties with acute or convalescent COVID-19.

The chain joins TRBV7-2 to TRBJ2-7; possible D gene TRBD1, 5 bases. The length of the CDR3 is 14 residues. V was cut by 5 bases and J by 4 bases, with 15 bases left in between. Germline CDR1 reads SGHTA; CDR2 reads FQGNSA. This CDR3 reads CASSRRPGLYEQYF. In DNA form, the CDR3 reads TGTGCCAGCAGCCGCCGGCCAGGGCTATACGAGCAGTACTTC.

The chain is built from TRBV10-1 and TRBJ2-1; 8 positions agree with TRBD2. The CDR3 contains 13 residues. Germline-derived CDR1 and CDR2 are WNHNN and SYGVQD (reference sequence). The V gene end was trimmed by 8 bases and the J gene end by 8 bases; junction bases not matched to a gene: 8. Written as DNA, the CDR3 is TGCGCCAGCCAGCGGGAGCTCGGTTATGAGCAGTTCTTC. This sequence encodes CASQRELGYEQFF.

CDR3 sequence reads: CASSQDEVAYNEQFF. CDR3 DNA sequence: TGCGCCAGCAGCCAAGATGAGGTTGCCTACAATGAGCAGTTCTTC. The chain links TRBV4-1 to TRBJ2-1, with D hard to call. In germline, CDR1 is MGHRA, CDR2 YSYEKL. This CDR3 contains 15 residues. Trimming cost V 0 bases and J 2 bases, with 8 bases left between them.

This sequence joins TRBV9 and TRBJ1-6; 7 bases align to TRBD1. This CDR3 has 16 residues. In germline, CDR1 is SGDLS, CDR2 YYNGEE. V was clipped by 2 bases and J by 3 bases; unmatched bases: 5. CDR3 protein: CASSVFGDSYNSPLHF. The CDR3 DNA sequence: TGTGCCAGCAGCGTCTTCGGGGACAGCTATAATTCACCCCTCCACTTT.

V gene TRBV23-1 combines with J gene TRBJ1-1; D not certain. TRBV23-1 counts as an open reading frame of uncertain function. V lost 0 bases to trimming and J lost 7 bases, with 9 bases between them. The CDR3 has 13 residues. The CDR3 loop is CASSQSPGFEAFF. The CDR3 DNA sequence: TGCGCCAGCAGTCAATCCCCGGGATTTGAAGCTTTCTTT.

This sequence joins TRBV28 and TRBJ2-5; 7 nucleotides align to TRBD2. CDR1 is MDHEN and CDR2 is SYDVKM in the germline V gene. V lost 4 bases, J lost 0 bases, and 2 bases stayed unmatched. The CDR3 extends over 14 amino acids. The CDR3 sequence is CASSSLADQETQYF. The CDR3 DNA reads as TGTGCCAGCAGTTCCCTAGCGGACCAAGAGACCCAGTACTTC.

This clone is labeled as medium-sized. DNA of the CDR3: TGCGCCAGCAGCCAAGAAATAGGACAGGGAGGATCACCCCTCCACTTT. The encoded protein is CASSQEIGQGGSPLHF. The chain carries TRBV4-1 and TRBJ1-6; 8 bases match TRBD1. This CDR3 is built from 16 residues. The germline V gene encodes CDR1 MGHRA and CDR2 YSYEKL. The V segment lost 0 bases and the J segment 10 bases; nucleotides outside the gene matches: 8.

The CDR3 DNA reads as TGTGCCAGTAGTATTTACGGGGGGCGTCTTGACGGGGAGCTGTTTTTT. Amino acid sequence: CASSIYGGRLDGELFF. The genes are TRBV19 and TRBJ2-2, with TRBD2 as a possible D gene (7 bases). Germline assignment: CDR1 LNHDA and CDR2 SQIVND (reference sequence). The V gene lost 3 bases and the J gene lost 7 bases, with 18 bases spanning the gap. This CDR3 has 16 amino acids.

This chain uses TRBV3-1 (or the pseudogene TRBV3-2) with TRBJ2-6; no clear D. The V and J ends lost 4 bases and 0 bases respectively, with 7 bases between them. The germline gives CDR1 LGHDT, CDR2 YNNKEL (reference sequence). The CDR3 is 15 amino acids. The DNA for the CDR3 is TGTGCCAGCAGCCGAACTAACTCTGGGGCCAACGTCCTGACTTTC. Protein: CASSRTNSGANVLTF.

The CDR3 DNA is TGTGCCAGCAGCTTATTAGGGACAGGCCTAACCGGGGCCAACGTCCTGACTTTC. It encodes CASSLLGTGLTGANVLTF. This rearrangement joins TRBV5-5 to TRBJ2-6; 8 bases match TRBD1. CDR1 is SGHKS and CDR2 is YYEKEE in the germline V gene (reference sequence). The CDR3 totals 18 residues. The trim removed 2 bases at V and 4 bases at J, leaving 11 bases unmatched.

This clone was seen a handful of times. This chain joins TRBV6-5 and TRBJ1-4; perhaps TRBD1 as D (6 bases). Germline assignment: CDR1 MNHEY and CDR2 SVGAGI. V was cut by 6 bases and J by 8 bases, with 16 bases left in between. This CDR3 is built from 14 residues. CDR3 coding DNA: TGTGCCAGCAGGAGGACAGCGGGAGGGGAAAAACTGTTTTTT. This codes for CASRRTAGGEKLFF.

V gene TRBV7-3 combines with J gene TRBJ1-1; 8 positions match TRBD1. Germline CDR1 and CDR2: SGHTA and FQGTGA. Trimming cost V 0 bases and J 12 bases; bases outside gene matches: 12. This CDR3 spans 15 amino acids. This CDR3 reads CASSLTGQDRITTFF. In DNA, the CDR3 is TGTGCCAGCAGCTTAACGGGACAGGACAGGATTACGACTTTCTTT.

This chain connects TRBV19 to TRBJ2-1, with 9 bases matching TRBD1. The length of the CDR3 is 17 residues. Germline V gene sequence: CDR1 LNHDA, CDR2 SQIVND (reference sequence). Losses at the gene ends were 3 bases for V and 4 bases for J; bases not matched to a gene: 10. CDR3 protein: CASSMSGGDRAYNEQFF. The CDR3 coding sequence is TGTGCCAGTAGTATGAGTGGGGGGGACAGGGCTTACAATGAGCAGTTCTTC.

The gene calls are TRBV6-5 and TRBJ1-1; D may be TRBD1 (6 bases). V lost 3 bases, J lost 2 bases, and 13 bases lay in between. CDR1 and CDR2 (germline): MNHEY, SVGAGI. CDR3 length: 15 amino acids. The CDR3 sequence: CASSYNREVNTEAFF. CDR3 DNA sequence: TGTGCCAGCAGTTATAACAGGGAAGTCAACACTGAAGCTTTCTTT.

CDR3 sequence (DNA): TGTGCCAGCAGCTCTAGCAACAGGGGGGTGAATGAGCAGTTCTTC. It yields the protein CASSSSNRGVNEQFF. V is TRBV7-6 and J is TRBJ2-1, with TRBD1 matching over 8 bases. J gave up 7 bases and V 4 bases, and 9 bases lay outside the gene matches. Germline V CDR1 and CDR2: SGHVS, FNYEAQ. This CDR3 region has 15 residues.

The chain couples TRBV18 to TRBJ1-3; D remains unclear. The V and J ends lost 3 bases and 1 base respectively, with 16 bases between them. The CDR3 extends over 17 amino acids. CDR1 and CDR2 from the germline V gene are KGHSH and LQKENI. CDR3 coding DNA: TGTGCCAGCTCACCCCAGGAACGCAGAACATCTGGAAACACCATATATTTT. It specifies CASSPQERRTSGNTIYF.

The rearrangement links TRBV18 to TRBJ1-4; 7 bases are a match to TRBD1. V lost 9 bases to trimming and J lost 3 bases; unmatched junction nucleotides: 4. CDR1 is KGHSH and CDR2 is LQKENI in the germline V gene. This CDR3 spans 13 amino acids. The chain's CDR3 is CASSGQANEKLFF. Here the CDR3 DNA reads TGTGCCAGTTCCGGACAGGCTAATGAAAAACTGTTTTTT.